A selection of T cell receptor beta chains follows, all from one sample in a study of blood T cell repertoires in COVID-19. The repertoire was sequenced with immunoSEQ multiplex PCR; TCRdb's copy has only in-frame clones and lacks some. The sample records a few hundred thousand clones, roughly 88% being singletons. The sequenced sample was PBMCs or T cells enriched from blood (not recorded which). Receptor source: a man aged 18 to 29 who had recovered from COVID-19. Each CDR3 is given with its conserved first and last residue. D genes are given only for firm matches. A clone size is listed for some rows: how often the clone was seen (once, few, many), or a class if it is expanded.

>-|-|TRBV6-1|TRBJ2-7
TGTGCCAGCAGTGACTTGCTTGGTAGCGGCGCTAGGGAGCAGTACTTC
CASSDLLGSGAREQYF
>-|-|TRBV27|TRBJ2-3
TGTGCCAGCAGTAGAAGCAGGGCCACAGATACGCAGTATTTT
CASSRSRATDTQYF
>-|few|TRBV28|TRBJ2-7
TGTGCCAGCAGTTTCCCCTCGGACAGTTCCGAGCAGTACTTC
CASSFPSDSSEQYF
>-|once|TRBV6-5|TRBJ1-2
TGTGCCAGCAGTTCCGGGGGGGTCTATGGCTACACCTTC
CASSSGGVYGYTF
>TRBD2|-|TRBV5-1|TRBJ2-3
TGCGCCAGCAGCAATAGCGGGGACAGCACAGATACGCAGTATTTT
CASSNSGDSTDTQYF
>TRBD1|-|TRBV27|TRBJ1-2
TGTGCCAACACCCCCGGTGACAGGGGGTTTAACTATGGCTACACCTTC
CANTPGDRGFNYGYTF
>-|-|TRBV18|TRBJ1-1
TGTGCCAGCTCGCACCCCCCTGGCTGGAGGAACACTGAAGCTTTCTTT
CASSHPPGWRNTEAFF
>TRBD1|-|TRBV19|TRBJ1-1
TGTGCCAGTAGACCGGGACAGCCAAGGTCTGAAGCTTTCTTT
CASRPGQPRSEAFF
>TRBD1|-|TRBV7-2|TRBJ1-4
TGTGCCAGCAGCTTCGCTTCGACAGGGGGAACTAATGAAAAACTGTTTTTT
CASSFASTGGTNEKLFF
>TRBD1|once|TRBV28|TRBJ1-5
TGTGCCACCTCGACTATGACAGGGAGCAATCAGCCCCAGCATTTT
CATSTMTGSNQPQHF